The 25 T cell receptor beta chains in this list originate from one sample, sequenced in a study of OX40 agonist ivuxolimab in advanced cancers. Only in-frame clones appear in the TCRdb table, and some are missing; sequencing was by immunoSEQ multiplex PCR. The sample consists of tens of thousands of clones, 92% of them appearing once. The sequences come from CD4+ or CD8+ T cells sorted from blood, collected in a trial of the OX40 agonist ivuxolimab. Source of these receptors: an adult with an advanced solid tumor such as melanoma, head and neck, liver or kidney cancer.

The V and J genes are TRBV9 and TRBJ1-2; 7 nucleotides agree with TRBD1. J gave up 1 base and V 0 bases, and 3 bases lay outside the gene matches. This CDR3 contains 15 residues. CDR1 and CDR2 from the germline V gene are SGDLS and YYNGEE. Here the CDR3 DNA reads TGTGCCAGCAGCGTAGGACAGGGAGGTAACTATGGCTACACCTTC. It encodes CASSVGQGGNYGYTF.

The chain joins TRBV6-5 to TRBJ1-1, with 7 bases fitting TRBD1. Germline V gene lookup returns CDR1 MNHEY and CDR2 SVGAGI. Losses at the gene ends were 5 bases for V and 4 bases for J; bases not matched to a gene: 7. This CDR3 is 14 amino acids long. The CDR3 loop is CASSPNRGGTEAFF. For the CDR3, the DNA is TGTGCCAGCAGTCCGAACAGGGGTGGCACTGAAGCTTTCTTT.

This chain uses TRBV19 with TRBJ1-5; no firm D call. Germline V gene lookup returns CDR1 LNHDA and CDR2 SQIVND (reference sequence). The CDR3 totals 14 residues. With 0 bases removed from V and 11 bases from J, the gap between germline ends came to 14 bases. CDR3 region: CASSIDLQDGAQHF. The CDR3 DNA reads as TGTGCCAGTAGTATAGATCTCCAGGATGGGGCCCAGCATTTT.

CDR3 DNA: TGTGCCAGCAGCCAAGATTATGCAGGGACTAGCGGGAGAACCCACAATGAGCAGTTCTTC. It is translated as CASSQDYAGTSGRTHNEQFF. The chain joins TRBV14 to TRBJ2-1, with TRBD2 matching over 14 bases. Germline values: CDR1 SGHDN, CDR2 FVKESK. This CDR3 is built from 20 residues. The ends lost 0 bases at V and 5 bases at J; junction bases unmatched: 12.

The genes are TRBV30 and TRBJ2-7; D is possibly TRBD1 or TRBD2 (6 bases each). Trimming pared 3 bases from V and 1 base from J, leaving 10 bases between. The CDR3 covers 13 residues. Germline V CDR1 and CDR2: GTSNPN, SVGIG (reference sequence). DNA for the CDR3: TGTGCCTGGAGCGGGGGCCTGTCCTACGAGCAGTACTTC. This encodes CAWSGGLSYEQYF.

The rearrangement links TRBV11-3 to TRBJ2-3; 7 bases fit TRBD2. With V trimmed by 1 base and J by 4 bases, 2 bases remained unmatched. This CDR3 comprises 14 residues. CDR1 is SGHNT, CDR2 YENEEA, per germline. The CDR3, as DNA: TGTGCCAGCAGCTTAGCTAGCGGTGCAGATACGCAGTATTTT. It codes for CASSLASGADTQYF.

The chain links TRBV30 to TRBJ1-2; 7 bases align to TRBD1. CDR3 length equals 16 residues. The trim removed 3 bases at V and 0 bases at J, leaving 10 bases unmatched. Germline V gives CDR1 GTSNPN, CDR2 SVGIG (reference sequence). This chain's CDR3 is CAWRPPGGGANYGYTF. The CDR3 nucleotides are TGTGCCTGGAGGCCCCCTGGAGGGGGCGCTAACTATGGCTACACCTTC.

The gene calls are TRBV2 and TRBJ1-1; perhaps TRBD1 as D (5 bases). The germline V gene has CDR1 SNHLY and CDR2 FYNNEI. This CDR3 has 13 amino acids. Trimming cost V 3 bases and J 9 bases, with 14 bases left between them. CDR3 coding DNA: TGTGCCAGCAGTGATCGGGGGACCCTACAAGCTTTCTTT. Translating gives CASSDRGTLQAFF.

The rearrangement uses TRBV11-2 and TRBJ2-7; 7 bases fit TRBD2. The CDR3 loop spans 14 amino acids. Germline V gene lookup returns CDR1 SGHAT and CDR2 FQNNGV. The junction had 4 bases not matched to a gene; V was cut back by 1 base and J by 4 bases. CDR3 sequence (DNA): TGTGCCAGCAGCTTAGTAGGCGGGGGATACGAGCAGTACTTC. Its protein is CASSLVGGGYEQYF.

This chain's CDR3 is CASSVGQGSGNTIYF. As DNA, the CDR3 is TGTGCCAGCAGCGTAGGCCAGGGGTCTGGAAACACCATATATTTT. This chain joins TRBV9 and TRBJ1-3, with a possible D match to TRBD1 (6 bases). CDR3 length equals 15 residues. The V end lost 0 bases, the J end lost 1 base, and 8 bases lay between the germline ends. In germline, CDR1 is SGDLS, CDR2 YYNGEE.

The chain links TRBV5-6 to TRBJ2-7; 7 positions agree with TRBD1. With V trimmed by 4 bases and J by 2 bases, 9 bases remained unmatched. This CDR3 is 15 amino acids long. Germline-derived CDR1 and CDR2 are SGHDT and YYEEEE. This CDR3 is CASSREGQRPYEQYF. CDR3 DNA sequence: TGTGCCAGCAGCAGAGAGGGACAGCGACCCTACGAGCAGTACTTC.

CDR3 sequence: CASSYYGTGGYTF. Here the CDR3 DNA reads TGTGCCAGCAGTTACTATGGGACAGGCGGCTACACCTTC. This rearrangement joins TRBV6-5 to TRBJ1-2; 8 nucleotides align to TRBD1. This CDR3 spans 13 amino acids. The germline V gene encodes CDR1 MNHEY and CDR2 SVGAGI. V shed 1 base and J 8 bases; nucleotides not matched to a gene: 3.

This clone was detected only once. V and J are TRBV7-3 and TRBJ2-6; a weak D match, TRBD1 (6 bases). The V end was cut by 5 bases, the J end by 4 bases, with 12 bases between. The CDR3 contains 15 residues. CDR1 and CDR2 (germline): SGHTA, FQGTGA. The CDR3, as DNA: TGTGCCAGCAGCCAATACAGGGCCGGGGCCAACGTCCTGACTTTC. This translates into CASSQYRAGANVLTF.

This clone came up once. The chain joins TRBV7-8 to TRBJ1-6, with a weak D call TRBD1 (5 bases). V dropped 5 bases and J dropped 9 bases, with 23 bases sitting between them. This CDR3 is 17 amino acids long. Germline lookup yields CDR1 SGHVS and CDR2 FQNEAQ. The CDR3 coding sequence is TGTGCCAGCAGCAGAAAAGAAGGTCCGACAGAGACTTCACCCCTCCACTTT. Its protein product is CASSRKEGPTETSPLHF.

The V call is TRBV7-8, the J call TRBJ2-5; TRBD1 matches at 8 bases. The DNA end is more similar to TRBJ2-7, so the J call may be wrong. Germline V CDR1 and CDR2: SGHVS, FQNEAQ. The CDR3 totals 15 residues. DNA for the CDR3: TGTGCCAGCAGGCAAAATCAGGGGGCCGTGTACGAGCAGTACTTC. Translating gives CASRQNQGAVYEQYF.

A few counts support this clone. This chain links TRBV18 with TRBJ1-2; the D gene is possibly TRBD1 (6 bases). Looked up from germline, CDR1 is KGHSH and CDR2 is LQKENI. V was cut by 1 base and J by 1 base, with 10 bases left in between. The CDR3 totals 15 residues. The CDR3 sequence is CASSPRTDYNYGYTF. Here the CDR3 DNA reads TGTGCCAGCTCACCACGGACAGACTATAACTATGGCTACACCTTC.

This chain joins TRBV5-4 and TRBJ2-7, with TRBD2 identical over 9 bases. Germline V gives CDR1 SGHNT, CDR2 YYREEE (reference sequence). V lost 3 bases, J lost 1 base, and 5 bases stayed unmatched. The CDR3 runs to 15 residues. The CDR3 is CASSWRTSASYEQYF. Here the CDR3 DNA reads TGTGCCAGCAGCTGGAGGACTAGCGCATCCTACGAGCAGTACTTC. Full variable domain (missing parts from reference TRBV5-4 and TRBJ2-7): ETGVTQSPTHLIKTRGQQVTLRCSSQSGHNTVSWYQQALGQGPQFIFQYYREEENGRGNFPPRFSGLQFPNYSSELNVNALELDDSALYLCASSWRTSASYEQYFGPGTRLTVT.

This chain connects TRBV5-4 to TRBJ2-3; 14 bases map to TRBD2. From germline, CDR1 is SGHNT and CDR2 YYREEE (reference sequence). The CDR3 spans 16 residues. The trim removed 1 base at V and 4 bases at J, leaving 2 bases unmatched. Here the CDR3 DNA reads TGTGCCAGCAGCTTGAGACTAGCGGGGGGGCCAGATACGCAGTATTTT. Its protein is CASSLRLAGGPDTQYF.

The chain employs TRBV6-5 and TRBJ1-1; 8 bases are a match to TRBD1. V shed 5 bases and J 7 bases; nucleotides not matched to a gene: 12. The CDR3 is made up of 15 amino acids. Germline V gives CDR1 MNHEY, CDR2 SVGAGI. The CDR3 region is CASSPPGGARGEAFF. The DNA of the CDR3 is TGTGCCAGCAGTCCACCAGGGGGCGCGAGGGGTGAAGCTTTCTTT.

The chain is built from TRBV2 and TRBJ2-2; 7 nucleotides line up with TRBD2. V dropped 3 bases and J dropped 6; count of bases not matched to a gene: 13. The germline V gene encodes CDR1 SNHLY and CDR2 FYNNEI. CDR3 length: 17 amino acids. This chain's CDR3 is CASSEMGGGRWAGELFF. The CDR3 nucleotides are TGTGCCAGCAGTGAGATGGGTGGCGGGAGATGGGCCGGGGAGCTGTTTTTT.

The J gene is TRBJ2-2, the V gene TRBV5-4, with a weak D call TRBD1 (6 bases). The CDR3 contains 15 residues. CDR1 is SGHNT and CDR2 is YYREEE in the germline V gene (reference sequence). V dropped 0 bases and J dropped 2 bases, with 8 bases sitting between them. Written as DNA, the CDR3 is TGTGCCAGCAGCTTGGGGACAGCTAACACCGGGGAGCTGTTTTTT. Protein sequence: CASSLGTANTGELFF.

The CDR3 DNA reads TGTGCCAGTACCCCCGGGGACAGACTAACCAATCAGCCCCAGCATTTT. Residues: CASTPGDRLTNQPQHF. The genes are TRBV19 and TRBJ1-5; 7 bases match TRBD1. V was clipped by 7 bases and J by 3 bases; unmatched bases: 12. CDR1 is LNHDA, CDR2 SQIVND, per germline (reference sequence). This CDR3 has 16 amino acids.

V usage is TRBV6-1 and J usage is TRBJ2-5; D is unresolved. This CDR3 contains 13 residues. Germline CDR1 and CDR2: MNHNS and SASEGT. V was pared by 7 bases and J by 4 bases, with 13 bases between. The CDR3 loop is CASNLKAGETQYF. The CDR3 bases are TGTGCCAGCAATCTTAAAGCCGGAGAGACCCAGTACTTC.

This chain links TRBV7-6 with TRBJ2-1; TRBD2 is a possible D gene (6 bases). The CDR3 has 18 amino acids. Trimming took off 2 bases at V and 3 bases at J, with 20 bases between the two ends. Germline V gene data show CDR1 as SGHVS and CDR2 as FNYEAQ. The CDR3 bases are TGTGCCAGCAGCTTAACAACCGGACAACGCGGGAACTACAATGAGCAGTTCTTC. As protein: CASSLTTGQRGNYNEQFF. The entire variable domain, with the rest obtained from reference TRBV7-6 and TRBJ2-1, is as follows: GAGVSQSPRYKVTKRGQDVALRCDPISGHVSLYWYRQALGQGPEFLTYFNYEAQQDKSGLPNDRFSAERPEGSISTLTIQRTEQRDSAMYRCASSLTTGQRGNYNEQFFGPGTRLTVL.

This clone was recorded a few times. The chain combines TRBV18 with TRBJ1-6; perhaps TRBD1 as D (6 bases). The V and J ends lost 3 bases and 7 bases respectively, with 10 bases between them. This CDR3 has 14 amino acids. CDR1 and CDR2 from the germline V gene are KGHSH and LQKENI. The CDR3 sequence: CASSPRTENSPLHF. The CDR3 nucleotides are TGTGCCAGCTCACCTCGGACAGAGAATTCACCCCTCCACTTT.